This T cell receptor (beta chain) stems from a study of breast tumors, draining lymph nodes, adjacent tissues. This clonotype was found many times. Its antigen is undetermined. Axillary draining lymph nodes of breast cancer patients supplied the node samples. TCRdb redid the calling of the multiplex PCR reads with MiXCR, one entry per CDR3 protein. The table lists fewer than 250,000 distinct CDR3 sequences, approximately 31% of them singletons. Study conclusions and caveats: Compared with lymph nodes, tumors were less diverse; compared with nontumor tissue, more. Luminal-like breast cancer showed significantly higher tumor–nontumor repertoire similarity than basal-like.

The specimen sequenced was axillary lymph node tissue. The sequence came from a female donor with breast cancer. Some clones in this sample may be carry-over from other donors' samples.

DNA of the CDR3: TGTGCCAGCAGCCAATTAGCGGGCACAGATACGCAGTATTTT. It is translated as CASSQLAGTDTQYF. This chain connects TRBV5-6 to TRBJ2-3; D might be TRBD2 (6 bases). The germline V gene encodes CDR1 SGHDT and CDR2 YYEEEE. The germline V and J ends were trimmed by 4 bases and 1 base, with 10 bases remaining between them. The length of the CDR3 is 14 residues.